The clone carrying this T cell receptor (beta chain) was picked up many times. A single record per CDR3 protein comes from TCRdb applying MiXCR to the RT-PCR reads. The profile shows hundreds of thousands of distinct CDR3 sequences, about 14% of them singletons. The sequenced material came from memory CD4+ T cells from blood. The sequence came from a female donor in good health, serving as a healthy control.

CDR3 amino acids: CASSTTGEPEQPQHF. The DNA for the CDR3 is TGCGCCAGCAGTACGACAGGGGAACCCGAACAGCCCCAGCATTTT. The rearrangement uses TRBV5-1 and TRBJ1-5; TRBD1 matches at 8 bases. Germline lookup yields CDR1 SGHRS and CDR2 YFSETQ. V lost 5 bases to trimming and J lost 7 bases; unmatched junction nucleotides: 11. The CDR3 extends over 15 amino acids.